The next 5 T cell receptor beta chains were all read from a single sample in a study of blood T cell repertoires in COVID-19. Clones were sequenced by immunoSEQ multiplex PCR, and TCRdb holds only the in-frame ones, with some missing. The table includes around 300,000 clones, nearly 90% detected once. The sequencing input was PBMCs or T cells enriched from blood (not recorded which). These receptors were obtained from a woman aged 55-75 years who had recovered from COVID-19.

This sequence joins TRBV18 and TRBJ1-1; 7 bases agree with TRBD1. After removal of 4 bases from V and 1 base from J, the junction contained 12 bases not matched to a gene. The V gene's germline CDR1 is KGHSH and CDR2 LQKENI. The CDR3 consists of 17 residues. CDR3 amino acids: CASSHPRQGGRNTEAFF. The CDR3 DNA sequence: TGTGCCAGCTCACACCCGAGACAGGGAGGAAGGAACACTGAAGCTTTCTTT.

J is TRBJ1-3 and V is TRBV28, with TRBD1 matching over 7 bases. The CDR3 has 14 residues. Germline V CDR1 and CDR2: MDHEN, SYDVKM. Unmatched junction bases numbered 3, after V lost 5 bases and J lost 2 bases. This chain's CDR3 is CASSHRGPGNTIYF. CDR3 bases: TGTGCCAGCAGTCACAGGGGACCTGGAAACACCATATATTTT. Filled out from reference TRBV28 and TRBJ1-3, the complete variable domain reads DVKVTQSSRYLVKRTGEKVFLECVQDMDHENMFWYRQDPGLGLRLIYFSYDVKMKEKGDIPEGYSVSREKKERFSLILESASTNQTSMYLCASSHRGPGNTIYFGEGSWLTVV.

The rearrangement links TRBV2 to TRBJ2-7, with 7 bases identical to TRBD2. CDR1 is SNHLY and CDR2 is FYNNEI in the germline V gene. The V segment lost 8 bases and the J segment 3 bases; nucleotides outside the gene matches: 10. This CDR3 contains 14 residues. CDR3 DNA sequence: TGTGCCAGCTGCAGTTGGCGGGGGAACTACGAGCAGTACTTC. It codes for CASCSWRGNYEQYF.

The chain employs TRBV4-1 and TRBJ1-5; 7 bases agree with TRBD1. In germline, CDR1 is MGHRA, CDR2 YSYEKL. The CDR3 consists of 17 residues. Trimming at V came to 1 base and at J to 1 base, leaving 7 bases not matched to a gene. CDR3 nucleotide sequence: TGCGCCAGCAGCCAAGCGACAGGGACCAAAAGCAATCAGCCCCAGCATTTT. Translating it yields CASSQATGTKSNQPQHF.

The J gene is TRBJ1-3, the V gene TRBV4-1; 8 bases fit TRBD1. There are 14 residues in the CDR3. The V gene end was trimmed by 3 bases and the J gene end by 6 bases; junction bases not matched to a gene: 4. Per germline, CDR1 MGHRA and CDR2 YSYEKL. CDR3: CASSHTRGQNTIYF. The CDR3 bases are TGCGCCAGCAGCCATACCAGGGGGCAAAACACCATATATTTT.